This is a list of T cell receptor beta chains from one sample in a study of cytomegalovirus exposure and HLA in healthy donors. Sequencing used immunoSEQ multiplex PCR; TCRdb keeps in-frame clones, though not all of them. The sample has 100,000 or so clones, around 84% seen once. The sample taken for sequencing was PBMCs. The receptors originated from a man aged 18-30 years in good health and CMV-seronegative. Each CDR3 is given with its conserved first and last residue. D genes are given only for firm matches. The listing skips clone size in some rows; elsewhere it reads once, few, many or a size class.

v_gene: TRBV5-8
abundance: -
d_gene: TRBD1
j_gene: TRBJ1-5
len: 16
CDR3nt: TGTGCCAGCAGACCTGACAGGGGGCGACCAGATCAGCCCCAGCATTTT
CDR3aa: CASRPDRGRPDQPQHF

v_gene: TRBV6-1
abundance: -
d_gene: TRBD1
j_gene: TRBJ1-2
len: 13
CDR3nt: TGTGCCAGCACTCCGACAGGGGGTTCTGGCTACACCTTC
CDR3aa: CASTPTGGSGYTF

v_gene: TRBV5-1
abundance: -
d_gene: -
j_gene: TRBJ2-1
len: 14
CDR3nt: TGCGCCAGCAGCTTGGACCCAGATTACAATGAGCAGTTCTTC
CDR3aa: CASSLDPDYNEQFF

v_gene: TRBV25-1
abundance: -
d_gene: -
j_gene: TRBJ2-1
len: 12
CDR3nt: TGTGCCAGCAGTGATCGGTACAATGAGCAGTTCTTC
CDR3aa: CASSDRYNEQFF

v_gene: TRBV6-5
abundance: -
d_gene: -
j_gene: TRBJ1-5
len: 14
CDR3nt: TGTGCCAGCAGTTACGCAGGGGGCAATCAGCCCCAGCATTTT
CDR3aa: CASSYAGGNQPQHF

v_gene: TRBV7-2
abundance: few
d_gene: -
j_gene: TRBJ2-7
len: 12
CDR3nt: TGTGCCAGCAGCGGAACAGGTTACGAGCAGTACTTC
CDR3aa: CASSGTGYEQYF

v_gene: TRBV7-6
abundance: -
d_gene: -
j_gene: TRBJ2-1
len: 16
CDR3nt: TGTGCCAGCAGGAGGATAGCGGAGGCCTCCTACAATGAGCAGTTCTTC
CDR3aa: CASRRIAEASYNEQFF

v_gene: TRBV5-6
abundance: -
d_gene: TRBD2
j_gene: TRBJ2-3
len: 17
CDR3nt: TGTGCCAGCAGCCCGCGGCGACTAGCGGGAGCCCTGGATACGCAGTATTTT
CDR3aa: CASSPRRLAGALDTQYF

v_gene: TRBV9
abundance: -
d_gene: TRBD1
j_gene: TRBJ1-2
len: 11
CDR3nt: TGTGCCAGCAGCCTGGACAGGGATATCACCTTC
CDR3aa: CASSLDRDITF

v_gene: TRBV21-1
abundance: -
d_gene: -
j_gene: TRBJ2-2
len: 13
CDR3nt: TGTGCCAGCAGCCAGGGTTACCCCGGGGAGCTGTTTTTT
CDR3aa: CASSQGYPGELFF

v_gene: TRBV12-5
abundance: -
d_gene: -
j_gene: TRBJ2-7
len: 16
CDR3nt: TGTGCTAGTGGTTTGTGGGGGCAGGGCGAGAGCGACGAGCAGTACTTC
CDR3aa: CASGLWGQGESDEQYF

v_gene: TRBV25-1
abundance: once
d_gene: TRBD1
j_gene: TRBJ1-1
len: 15
CDR3nt: TGTGCCAGCAGCGCCTATAGGACAGGGGACACTGAAGCTTTCTTT
CDR3aa: CASSAYRTGDTEAFF

v_gene: TRBV29-1
abundance: -
d_gene: TRBD2
j_gene: TRBJ2-1
len: 11
CDR3nt: TGCAGCGGACGGACTAGCCAGGTGGAGTTCTTC
CDR3aa: CSGRTSQVEFF

v_gene: TRBV29-1
abundance: -
d_gene: -
j_gene: TRBJ2-7
len: 11
CDR3nt: TGCAGCGTTCGCCAGACAGACGAGCAGTACTTC
CDR3aa: CSVRQTDEQYF

v_gene: TRBV6-4
abundance: -
d_gene: TRBD1
j_gene: TRBJ1-1
len: 15
CDR3nt: TGTGCCAGCAGCCGAGCCCCGGGACAGGGGGGCGAAGCTTTCTTT
CDR3aa: CASSRAPGQGGEAFF

v_gene: TRBV5-8
abundance: -
d_gene: -
j_gene: TRBJ2-7
len: 12
CDR3nt: TGTGCCAGCGGTACATACTCGGGGGAGCAGTACTTC
CDR3aa: CASGTYSGEQYF

v_gene: TRBV2
abundance: -
d_gene: TRBD2
j_gene: TRBJ2-2
len: 16
CDR3nt: TGTGCCAGCAGTCCTAGCGGATCCCGGTCCGCCGGGGAGCTGTTTTTT
CDR3aa: CASSPSGSRSAGELFF

v_gene: TRBV6-5
abundance: -
d_gene: -
j_gene: TRBJ1-1
len: 13
CDR3nt: TGTGCCAGCAGTTACGGACATAATTCTGAAGCTTTCTTT
CDR3aa: CASSYGHNSEAFF

v_gene: TRBV6-1
abundance: -
d_gene: TRBD1
j_gene: TRBJ2-7
len: 14
CDR3nt: TGTGCCAGCAGTGACCCCGGACAGGCCTACGAGCAGTACTTC
CDR3aa: CASSDPGQAYEQYF

v_gene: TRBV2
abundance: -
d_gene: TRBD2
j_gene: TRBJ2-7
len: 16
CDR3nt: TGTGCCAGCAGGAGGGCAGGACTAGCGGGACTCTACGAGCAGTACTTC
CDR3aa: CASRRAGLAGLYEQYF

v_gene: TRBV5-5
abundance: -
d_gene: TRBD2
j_gene: TRBJ2-7
len: 13
CDR3nt: TGTGCCAGCAGCCACGGGACTACCTACGAGCAGTACTTC
CDR3aa: CASSHGTTYEQYF

v_gene: TRBV6-5
abundance: -
d_gene: TRBD1
j_gene: TRBJ2-7
len: 15
CDR3nt: TGTGCCAGCAGACCTCTCTTGACAGGGTTTTACGAGCAGTACTTC
CDR3aa: CASRPLLTGFYEQYF

v_gene: TRBV18
abundance: -
d_gene: TRBD1
j_gene: TRBJ1-1
len: 15
CDR3nt: TGTGCCAGCTCCCAACTCCGGACAGGGGTTTACCAGGCTTTCTTT
CDR3aa: CASSQLRTGVYQAFF

v_gene: TRBV29-1
abundance: -
d_gene: TRBD2
j_gene: TRBJ2-3
len: 15
CDR3nt: TGCAGCTGTTCCGGGACTAGCGGGAGAACAGATACGCAGTATTTT
CDR3aa: CSCSGTSGRTDTQYF

v_gene: TRBV6-1
abundance: -
d_gene: TRBD1
j_gene: TRBJ1-5
len: 15
CDR3nt: TGTGCCAGCAGTGAATTATGGGACAGAAATCAGCCCCAGCATTTT
CDR3aa: CASSELWDRNQPQHF

v_gene: TRBV5-8
abundance: -
d_gene: TRBD1
j_gene: TRBJ1-2
len: 13
CDR3nt: TGTGCCAGCAGCCCGCACAGGGGGCATGGCTACACCTTC
CDR3aa: CASSPHRGHGYTF

v_gene: TRBV5-4
abundance: few
d_gene: TRBD1
j_gene: TRBJ2-6
len: 17
CDR3nt: TGTGCCAGCAGCGGACAGGGGGCATCCTCTGGGGCCAACGTCCTGACTTTC
CDR3aa: CASSGQGASSGANVLTF

v_gene: TRBV9
abundance: -
d_gene: TRBD1
j_gene: TRBJ1-1
len: 15
CDR3nt: TGTGCCAGCAGCGTAATACAGGGGGCGAACACTGAAGCTTTCTTT
CDR3aa: CASSVIQGANTEAFF

v_gene: TRBV27
abundance: -
d_gene: -
j_gene: TRBJ1-4
len: 18
CDR3nt: TGTGCCAGCAGTCCCATGGGGCAGGGAATAGGAACTAATGAAAAACTGTTTTTT
CDR3aa: CASSPMGQGIGTNEKLFF

v_gene: TRBV10-1
abundance: -
d_gene: -
j_gene: TRBJ2-3
len: 15
CDR3nt: TGCGCCAGCAGTGAGGGGCTTCAGGGCACAGATACGCAGTATTTT
CDR3aa: CASSEGLQGTDTQYF

v_gene: TRBV16
abundance: -
d_gene: TRBD1
j_gene: TRBJ1-2
len: 16
CDR3nt: TGTGCCAGCAGCCAAGGACAGGGAAAAGCTAACTATGGCTACACCTTC
CDR3aa: CASSQGQGKANYGYTF

v_gene: TRBV2
abundance: -
d_gene: -
j_gene: TRBJ1-3
len: 15
CDR3nt: TGTGCCAGCAGTGAACAACAGATCTCTGGAAACACCATATATTTT
CDR3aa: CASSEQQISGNTIYF

v_gene: TRBV6-6
abundance: -
d_gene: -
j_gene: TRBJ2-1
len: 16
CDR3nt: TGTGCCAGCAGAACGCCCTCTAGCGCCTCCTACAATGAGCAGTTCTTC
CDR3aa: CASRTPSSASYNEQFF

v_gene: TRBV16
abundance: -
d_gene: TRBD1
j_gene: TRBJ1-1
len: 16
CDR3nt: TGTGCCAGCAGCCACCCCCAGGGGGTAAGAGGAACTGAAGCTTTCTTT
CDR3aa: CASSHPQGVRGTEAFF

v_gene: TRBV11-3
abundance: -
d_gene: -
j_gene: TRBJ2-1
len: 13
CDR3nt: TGTGCCAGCACCGCCGCGCGGTACAATGAGCAGTTCTTC
CDR3aa: CASTAARYNEQFF

v_gene: TRBV5-1
abundance: few
d_gene: -
j_gene: TRBJ2-3
len: 14
CDR3nt: TGCGCCAGCAGCTCCGGGACTCCCTTTGATACGCAGTATTTT
CDR3aa: CASSSGTPFDTQYF

v_gene: TRBV30
abundance: -
d_gene: -
j_gene: TRBJ2-1
len: 12
CDR3nt: TGTGCCTGGGGAGACAGGTACAATGAGCAGTTCTTC
CDR3aa: CAWGDRYNEQFF

v_gene: TRBV29-1
abundance: -
d_gene: -
j_gene: TRBJ2-7
len: 12
CDR3nt: TGCAGCGTTGGGGGCACTACCTACGAGCAGTACTTC
CDR3aa: CSVGGTTYEQYF

v_gene: TRBV9
abundance: -
d_gene: TRBD1
j_gene: TRBJ1-5
len: 15
CDR3nt: TGTGCCAGCAGCCCAACGACAGGGAGCAATCAGCCCCAGCATTTT
CDR3aa: CASSPTTGSNQPQHF

v_gene: TRBV11-2
abundance: -
d_gene: -
j_gene: TRBJ1-4
len: 12
CDR3nt: TGTGCCAGCAGCTTAGATCAGTCGAAACTGTTTTTT
CDR3aa: CASSLDQSKLFF

v_gene: TRBV10-1
abundance: -
d_gene: TRBD2
j_gene: TRBJ2-7
len: 15
CDR3nt: TGCGCCAGCAGTGAAAGAACTAGCGGTAAATACGAGCAGTACTTC
CDR3aa: CASSERTSGKYEQYF

v_gene: TRBV5-1
abundance: -
d_gene: -
j_gene: TRBJ2-7
len: 15
CDR3nt: TGCGCCAGCAGCTTGGACGGGCCGGGATACTACGAGCAGTACTTC
CDR3aa: CASSLDGPGYYEQYF

v_gene: TRBV13
abundance: -
d_gene: TRBD1
j_gene: TRBJ1-2
len: 20
CDR3nt: TGTGCCAGCAGCTTACTATCATACTCCCCTCGGACAGGGGCTGTCTATGGCTACACCTTC
CDR3aa: CASSLLSYSPRTGAVYGYTF

v_gene: TRBV4-1
abundance: -
d_gene: -
j_gene: TRBJ1-1
len: 14
CDR3nt: TGCGCCAGCAGCCCACCATTGAGGGCCACTGAAGCTTTCTTT
CDR3aa: CASSPPLRATEAFF

v_gene: TRBV28
abundance: -
d_gene: TRBD1
j_gene: TRBJ1-4
len: 14
CDR3nt: TGTGCCAGCATTGCGAGACAGGGGAACGAAAAACTGTTTTTT
CDR3aa: CASIARQGNEKLFF

v_gene: TRBV27
abundance: -
d_gene: TRBD1
j_gene: TRBJ1-4
len: 15
CDR3nt: TGTGCCAGCAGTTACCGGGACAGGGAGGACGAAAAACTGTTTTTT
CDR3aa: CASSYRDREDEKLFF

v_gene: TRBV12-5
abundance: -
d_gene: -
j_gene: TRBJ1-1
len: 16
CDR3nt: TGTGCTAGTGGTTTGCCTACAGGGTACATCGGCACTGAAGCTTTCTTT
CDR3aa: CASGLPTGYIGTEAFF

v_gene: TRBV6-5
abundance: -
d_gene: -
j_gene: TRBJ1-3
len: 13
CDR3nt: TGTGCCAGCAGGGTCCCAGGAGGAAACACCATATATTTT
CDR3aa: CASRVPGGNTIYF

v_gene: TRBV5-7
abundance: once
d_gene: TRBD1
j_gene: TRBJ2-5
len: 15
CDR3nt: TGTGCCAGCACCCCCCCGGACAGGGAGCAAGAGACCCAGTACTTC
CDR3aa: CASTPPDREQETQYF

v_gene: TRBV6-1
abundance: -
d_gene: TRBD1
j_gene: TRBJ2-7
len: 17
CDR3nt: TGTGCCAGCAGTGAAGCGACAGGGACAGCTTGGCCCTACGAGCAGTACTTC
CDR3aa: CASSEATGTAWPYEQYF

v_gene: TRBV11-2
abundance: -
d_gene: TRBD2
j_gene: TRBJ2-3
len: 19
CDR3nt: TGTGCCAGCAGCTTAGGCCTAGCGGGAGTCGGGGTTGGGGCAGATACGCAGTATTTT
CDR3aa: CASSLGLAGVGVGADTQYF

v_gene: TRBV10-2
abundance: few
d_gene: -
j_gene: TRBJ1-1
len: 17
CDR3nt: TGCGCCAGCAGTGAGTTAGGGGGGGGCGAGAGGAACACTGAAGCTTTCTTT
CDR3aa: CASSELGGGERNTEAFF

v_gene: TRBV14
abundance: -
d_gene: -
j_gene: TRBJ2-7
len: 13
CDR3nt: TGTGCCAGCAGCCCGTTTCCCGCCTACGAGCAGTACTTC
CDR3aa: CASSPFPAYEQYF

v_gene: TRBV4-3
abundance: once
d_gene: TRBD2
j_gene: TRBJ2-7
len: 16
CDR3nt: TGCGCCAGCAGCCAAGATAATCTAGCGGGAGGACACGAGCAGTACTTC
CDR3aa: CASSQDNLAGGHEQYF

v_gene: TRBV28
abundance: few
d_gene: -
j_gene: TRBJ1-2
len: 12
CDR3nt: TGTGCCAGCAGCCGCCGACTAAATGGCTACACCTTC
CDR3aa: CASSRRLNGYTF

v_gene: TRBV6-1
abundance: few
d_gene: -
j_gene: TRBJ2-5
len: 17
CDR3nt: TGTGCCAGCAGTGATATCGCGGGCGGAGGGTACCAAGAGACCCAGTACTTC
CDR3aa: CASSDIAGGGYQETQYF

v_gene: TRBV29-1
abundance: -
d_gene: TRBD2
j_gene: TRBJ2-7
len: 11
CDR3nt: TGCAGCGCGGGACCGGGGGGCGAGCAGTACTTC
CDR3aa: CSAGPGGEQYF

v_gene: TRBV19
abundance: -
d_gene: TRBD1
j_gene: TRBJ2-6
len: 15
CDR3nt: TGTGCCAGTAGTACGGGACAGACTGGGGCCAACGTCCTGACTTTC
CDR3aa: CASSTGQTGANVLTF

v_gene: TRBV2
abundance: few
d_gene: -
j_gene: TRBJ2-7
len: 9
CDR3nt: TGTGCCAGCAGTCCGGGACACTACTTC
CDR3aa: CASSPGHYF